This TCR beta chain was captured in a study of CD8 T cells in ankylosing spondylitis. Study-wide points: A motif of several highly homologous TCR beta variants was seen as apparently characteristic of ankylosing spondylitis blood.

For TCR beta, libraries came from quantitative 5'-RACE with molecular barcodes. TCRdb analysed the 5' RACE reads with MiXCR anew, one entry per CDR3 protein. The sample has tens of thousands of distinct CDR3 sequences, roughly 8.6% seen once. This clonotype has ten or more counts. Its antigen is unknown. V lost 2 bases to trimming and J lost 2 bases, with 11 bases between them. The CDR3 is 14 residues long. In germline, CDR1 is SGDLS, CDR2 YYNGEE. The sequenced material came from blood. The chain has TRBV9 and TRBJ2-7; D is ambiguous. The receptor was isolated from a male donor with ankylosing spondylitis or in good health (not recorded which). CDR3 residues: CASSVHPQAYEQYF. The CDR3 DNA reads TGTGCCAGCAGCGTCCATCCCCAGGCCTACGAGCAGTACTTC.